This entry lists 27 T cell receptor beta chains sequenced from one sample in a study of blood T cell repertoires in COVID-19. Using immunoSEQ multiplex PCR, the repertoire was profiled, and TCRdb retains in-frame clones only, with some absent. Among fewer than 200,000 clones, just over 85% were seen once, and the ten largest hold roughly 9%. The material sequenced was PBMCs or T cells enriched from blood (not recorded which). The receptors come from a woman aged 18-35 years who had recovered from COVID-19.

The chain joins TRBV13 to TRBJ2-2; D may be TRBD1 (5 bases). Germline CDR1 is PRHDT and CDR2 is FYEKMQ (reference sequence). V was trimmed by 6 bases and J by 6 bases, leaving 11 bases between them. The CDR3 sequence is 13 residues long. The CDR3 DNA sequence: TGTGCCAGCAGAAGAAGACAGCCCGGGGAGCTGTTTTTT. It yields the protein CASRRRQPGELFF.

The chain joins TRBV2 to TRBJ1-5; 10 nucleotides align to TRBD1. V lost 4 bases and J lost 0; bases outside the gene matches: 3. Germline CDR1 SNHLY, CDR2 FYNNEI. The CDR3 contains 16 residues. The CDR3 loop reads CASSGQGADSNQPQHF. Written as DNA, the CDR3 is TGTGCCAGCAGTGGACAGGGGGCTGATAGCAATCAGCCCCAGCATTTT.

The chain is built from TRBV10-3 and TRBJ2-5; tentatively, D is TRBD1 (6 bases). This CDR3 is 14 amino acids long. Per the germline V gene, CDR1 is ENHRY and CDR2 is SYGVKD. Trimming took off 3 bases at V and 5 bases at J, with 13 bases between the two ends. The CDR3 DNA follows: TGTGCCATCAGTGATTCAGGGGCGTTGGAGACCCAGTACTTC. Protein product: CAISDSGALETQYF.

In nucleotides, the CDR3 is TGTGCCAGCGGACAAGGGGTTTCAAACACCGGGGAGCTGTTTTTT. Amino acids: CASGQGVSNTGELFF. The genes are TRBV28 and TRBJ2-2; perhaps TRBD1 as D (5 bases). This CDR3 region has 15 residues. Per germline, CDR1 MDHEN and CDR2 SYDVKM. V was cut by 8 bases and J by 2 bases, with 15 bases left in between.

The chain recombines TRBV7-9 with TRBJ2-5; a possible D gene is TRBD2 (6 bases). Between the trimmed V and J ends, which lost 5 bases and 3 bases, there was a span of 16 bases. The CDR3 loop spans 15 amino acids. Germline lookup yields CDR1 SEHNR and CDR2 FQNEAQ (reference sequence). The CDR3 DNA sequence: TGTGCCAGCAGCCCCTGGGACTCTCCGGAAGAGACCCAGTACTTC. It is translated as CASSPWDSPEETQYF.

The V call is TRBV2, the J call TRBJ2-2, with 14 bases fitting TRBD2. Germline CDR1 is SNHLY and CDR2 is FYNNEI. V was clipped by 6 bases and J by 0 bases; unmatched bases: 9. The CDR3 is made up of 19 amino acids. CDR3 coding DNA: TGTGCCAGCAGCGACGGACTAGCGGGAGGAGGAGCGAACACCGGGGAGCTGTTTTTT. Its protein product is CASSDGLAGGGANTGELFF.

There are many counts of this clone. The chain uses TRBV6-5 and TRBJ1-1; D call uncertain. The length of the CDR3 is 13 residues. V dropped 8 bases and J dropped 4 bases, with 14 bases sitting between them. The germline CDR1 and CDR2 sequences are MNHEY and SVGAGI. CDR3 coding DNA: TGTGCCAGCCTGGCACGGGATATCACTGAAGCTTTCTTT. Protein product: CASLARDITEAFF.

The chain employs TRBV30 and TRBJ2-5; 7 bases map to TRBD2. V dropped 1 base and J dropped 5; count of bases not matched to a gene: 4. The CDR3 loop spans 13 amino acids. Germline values: CDR1 GTSNPN, CDR2 SVGIG (reference sequence). CDR3 nucleotide sequence: TGTGCCTGGAGTGGGGGGGGTTGGGAGACCCAGTACTTC. Amino acid sequence: CAWSGGGWETQYF.

This chain links TRBV20-1 with TRBJ2-1; 9 bases are a match to TRBD2. Losses at the gene ends were 3 bases for V and 9 bases for J; bases not matched to a gene: 6. Germline lookup yields CDR1 DFQATT and CDR2 SNEGSKA (reference sequence). This CDR3 has 13 residues. The DNA of the CDR3 is TGCAGTGCTAGTATGCTAGCGGGGACTGAGCAGTTCTTC. Translated, it gives CSASMLAGTEQFF.

The rearrangement links TRBV27 to TRBJ2-7; 7 nucleotides match TRBD1. After removal of 6 bases from V and 6 bases from J, the junction contained 14 bases not matched to a gene. CDR1 and CDR2 (germline): MNHEY, SMNVEV (reference sequence). This CDR3 region has 15 residues. CDR3 DNA sequence: TGTGCCAGCAGAACCCCGACAGGGAAGGATCGCGAGCAGTACTTC. Its protein product is CASRTPTGKDREQYF.

This clone was detected only a few times. V usage is TRBV6-6 and J usage is TRBJ1-1; no clear D gene. The CDR3 loop spans 13 amino acids. Germline V lookup: CDR1 MNHNY, CDR2 SVGAGI (reference sequence). V lost 5 bases and J lost 6, with 13 bases in between. The CDR3 DNA is TGTGCCAGCAGTACCGGTCCCCCGGCTGAAGCTTTCTTT. It is translated as CASSTGPPAEAFF.

The count of this clone is one. The chain employs TRBV28 and TRBJ1-2; 11 nucleotides match TRBD1. The CDR3 extends over 17 amino acids. V lost 4 bases, J lost 6 bases, and 13 bases stayed unmatched. Germline V gene sequence: CDR1 MDHEN, CDR2 SYDVKM. The CDR3 bases are TGTGCCAGCAGTTCATTAAGGCGGACAGGGGGCTTTCATGGCTACACCTTC. It specifies CASSSLRRTGGFHGYTF.

V gene TRBV7-2 combines with J gene TRBJ2-1, with 9 nucleotides matching TRBD2. The V and J ends lost 3 bases and 3 bases, in that order; junction bases with no gene match: 6. CDR3 size: 16 residues. Germline CDR1 is SGHTA and CDR2 is FQGNSA. This CDR3 reads CASSLMGSGGYNEQFF. In DNA, the CDR3 is TGTGCCAGCAGCTTGATGGGTAGCGGGGGCTACAATGAGCAGTTCTTC.

This chain links TRBV2 with TRBJ2-1; TRBD1 is a possible D gene (6 bases). V was trimmed by 7 bases and J by 5 bases, leaving 18 bases between them. Germline lookup yields CDR1 SNHLY and CDR2 FYNNEI. This CDR3 contains 15 residues. CDR3 amino acids: CASNQHETGNNEQFF. The CDR3 coding sequence is TGTGCCAGCAACCAGCATGAGACAGGAAACAATGAGCAGTTCTTC.

The V call is TRBV28, the J call TRBJ1-3; 8 bases align to TRBD1. The CDR3 consists of 14 residues. Germline V gene data show CDR1 as MDHEN and CDR2 as SYDVKM. V dropped 10 bases and J dropped 2; count of bases not matched to a gene: 7. CDR3 nucleotide sequence: TGTGCCACAGAATCACAGGGGGCTGGAAACACCATATATTTT. Protein product: CATESQGAGNTIYF.

This chain uses TRBV5-6 with TRBJ1-1, with D possibly TRBD1 on 5 matching bases. The CDR3 is 15 amino acids. From germline, CDR1 is SGHDT and CDR2 YYEEEE. The V gene lost 1 base and the J gene lost 0 bases, with 10 bases spanning the gap. The CDR3 DNA follows: TGTGCCAGCAGCTTGTGGGGGGTACTGAACACTGAAGCTTTCTTT. This sequence encodes CASSLWGVLNTEAFF.

V is TRBV28 and J is TRBJ1-5, with a possible D match to TRBD1 (5 bases). Germline V CDR1 and CDR2: MDHEN, SYDVKM. The CDR3 totals 13 residues. Trimming took 6 bases from V and 3 from J, leaving 9 bases between them. CDR3 coding DNA: TGTGCCAGCAGGGGGCCAGTCAATCAGCCCCAGCATTTT. Amino acids: CASRGPVNQPQHF.

The CDR3 sequence is CASSLSAGTPTEAFF. CDR3 DNA: TGTGCCAGCAGTTTAAGTGCCGGGACACCCACTGAAGCTTTCTTT. The rearrangement joins TRBV28 to TRBJ1-1; D is possibly TRBD1 (6 bases). V was clipped by 2 bases and J by 4 bases, with 14 bases between them. The CDR3 extends over 15 amino acids. Germline V lookup: CDR1 MDHEN, CDR2 SYDVKM.

The V and J genes are TRBV4-3 and TRBJ1-2; 8 bases are shared with TRBD1. The junction had 4 bases not matched to a gene; V was cut back by 2 bases and J by 2 bases. The CDR3 runs to 15 residues. CDR1 is LGHNA and CDR2 is YSLEER in the germline V gene. The CDR3 region is CASSQTDRANYGYTF. The CDR3 DNA is TGCGCCAGCAGCCAAACGGACAGGGCGAACTATGGCTACACCTTC.

This clone was counted between two and nine times. V is TRBV18 and J is TRBJ2-7; D perhaps matches TRBD1 (5 bases). Trimming took off 6 bases at V and 3 bases at J, with 12 bases between the two ends. The CDR3 has 13 amino acids. CDR1 is KGHSH, CDR2 LQKENI, per germline. In DNA, the CDR3 is TGTGCCAGCTCCGCGACAGAAAACTACGAGCAGTACTTC. It is translated as CASSATENYEQYF. Full variable domain (remainder filled in from reference TRBV18 and TRBJ2-7): NAGVMQNPRHLVRRRGQEARLRCSPMKGHSHVYWYRQLPEEGLKFMVYLQKENIIDESGMPKERFSAEFPKEGPSILRIQQVVRGDSAAYFCASSATENYEQYFGPGTRLTVT.

The rearrangement links TRBV10-3 to TRBJ1-6; TRBD1 agrees at 7 bases. There are 14 residues in the CDR3. In germline, CDR1 is ENHRY, CDR2 SYGVKD. Germline trimming cut 3 bases from V and 8 bases from J; bases unmatched to any gene: 4. CDR3 sequence: CAISEGTDYSPLHF. CDR3 DNA: TGTGCCATCAGTGAAGGGACAGACTATTCACCCCTCCACTTT.

The J gene is TRBJ2-7, the V gene TRBV5-4, with TRBD1 matching over 8 bases. In germline, CDR1 is SGHNT, CDR2 YYREEE (reference sequence). The V segment lost 4 bases and the J segment 3 bases; nucleotides outside the gene matches: 3. This CDR3 contains 13 residues. CDR3 sequence (DNA): TGTGCCAGCAGCCTGGGACAGGACTACGAGCAGTACTTC. Amino acid sequence: CASSLGQDYEQYF.

This clone was detected only a few times. The chain carries TRBV27 and TRBJ2-5; D is unclear. This CDR3 is built from 14 residues. Trimming shortened V by 1 base and J by 5 bases, and 11 bases separated the two germline ends. The germline V gene has CDR1 MNHEY and CDR2 SMNVEV (reference sequence). CDR3 protein: CASSLWPPGETQYF. The CDR3 DNA reads as TGTGCCAGCAGTTTATGGCCTCCAGGCGAGACCCAGTACTTC.

The chain uses TRBV6-5 and TRBJ2-5; 9 bases align to TRBD1. Germline V gene data show CDR1 as MNHEY and CDR2 as SVGAGI. Trimming removed 2 bases from V and 4 bases from J; junction bases left unmatched: 2. The CDR3 is 14 amino acids. The CDR3 sequence is CASSYGTGRETQYF. The CDR3 DNA is TGTGCCAGCAGTTACGGGACAGGGAGAGAGACCCAGTACTTC.

This chain's CDR3 is CASSIQGGGHEAFF. The CDR3 bases are TGTGCCAGTAGTATTCAAGGGGGGGGACATGAAGCTTTCTTT. The rearrangement uses TRBV19 and TRBJ1-1, with D perhaps matching TRBD1 (6 bases). CDR1 and CDR2 from the germline V gene are LNHDA and SQIVND (reference sequence). V was clipped by 3 bases and J by 7 bases, with 15 bases between them. The CDR3 extends over 14 amino acids.

The chain couples TRBV28 to TRBJ1-1; no clear D. Deletions cut 5 bases from V and 4 bases from J, with 23 bases between. The germline V gene has CDR1 MDHEN and CDR2 SYDVKM. The CDR3 sequence is 17 residues long. The CDR3 DNA reads TGTGCCAGCAGTCAAACAGCCCGCGGGCTGGCTCGCACTGAAGCTTTCTTT. Translated: CASSQTARGLARTEAFF. Looking up the rest from reference TRBV28 and TRBJ1-1 gives the full variable domain: DVKVTQSSRYLVKRTGEKVFLECVQDMDHENMFWYRQDPGLGLRLIYFSYDVKMKEKGDIPEGYSVSREKKERFSLILESASTNQTSMYLCASSQTARGLARTEAFFGQGTRLTVV.

The CDR3 DNA sequence: TGTGCCAGCAGCTTAGTATCCGGGGATGGCTACACCTTC. This encodes CASSLVSGDGYTF. The genes are TRBV7-2 and TRBJ1-2; the D is unclear. Germline CDR1 SGHTA, CDR2 FQGNSA. Trimming shortened V by 1 base and J by 6 bases, and 9 bases separated the two germline ends. This CDR3 contains 13 residues. The full variable domain, rest sourced from reference TRBV7-2 and TRBJ1-2, is GAGVSQSPSNKVTEKGKDVELRCDPISGHTALYWYRQSLGQGLEFLIYFQGNSAPDKSGLPSDRFSAERTGGSVSTLTIQRTQQEDSAVYLCASSLVSGDGYTFGSGTRLTVV.